The present TCR beta chain was sequenced within a study of cytomegalovirus exposure and HLA in healthy donors. PCR amplification relied on 60 Vbeta primers (plus 13 Jbeta primers). Assay used: immunoSEQ multiplex PCR; TCRdb lists only in-frame clones, some missing. Here the sample spans 150,000 to 200,000 clones, roughly 90% being singletons. The study, taken as a whole, reports: Rarity held for most TCR sequences, but there were some public TCRs that occurred in many donors. An apparent linkage of common viral pathogens to several of the most significant clusters emerged in a later analysis.

The length of the CDR3 is 14 residues. The V segment lost 2 bases and the J segment 5 bases; nucleotides outside the gene matches: 3. In germline, CDR1 is LNHDA, CDR2 SQIVND (reference sequence). All the people who gave samples were healthy bone marrow donors. The donors, nominally healthy at sampling, likely had unrecorded immune exposures. A word on this clone: Its antigen is undetermined.

The sequenced sample consisted of PBMCs. The receptor was isolated from a girl in the first two years of life in good health and CMV-seronegative. The chain recombines TRBV19 with TRBJ1-5, with 7 positions matching TRBD1. This chain's CDR3 is CASSIQGGYQPQHF. The DNA for the CDR3 is TGTGCCAGTAGTATACAGGGGGGTTATCAGCCCCAGCATTTT.